This entry lists 6 T cell receptor beta chains sequenced from one sample in a study of cytomegalovirus exposure and HLA in healthy donors. Researchers ran the PCR with 60 Vbeta and 13 Jbeta primers. TCRdb's copy holds only in-frame clones and misses some; the assay was immunoSEQ multiplex PCR. Among 210,000 or so clones listed, roughly 84% were seen once. Sequenced input: PBMCs. These receptors were obtained from a girl aged 10 to 17 in good health and CMV-seronegative.

V is TRBV27 and J is TRBJ1-6, with D unresolved. Germline CDR1 MNHEY, CDR2 SMNVEV (reference sequence). This CDR3 is 17 amino acids long. The V and J ends lost 3 bases and 0 bases respectively, with 12 bases between them. Written as DNA, the CDR3 is TGTGCCAGCAGTTTCTCCTGGAGCTTCTCCTATAATTCACCCCTCCACTTT. Translation: CASSFSWSFSYNSPLHF.

This clone appeared once. Other DNA sequences in the same sample also yield this CDR3. The chain links TRBV5-4 to TRBJ2-5; D unclear. V lost 0 bases and J lost 4, with 4 bases in between. CDR1 and CDR2 (germline): SGHNT, YYREEE (reference sequence). The CDR3 extends over 12 amino acids. CDR3 amino acids: CASSLAGETQYF. The CDR3 DNA follows: TGTGCCAGCAGCTTGGCGGGAGAGACCCAGTACTTC.

The CDR3 region has the DNA TGTGCCAGCAGCTTAGTAGGGGCACAGAAGGCCATTATGAACACTGAAGCTTTCTTT. The encoded protein is CASSLVGAQKAIMNTEAFF. The gene calls are TRBV7-9 and TRBJ1-1, with D possibly TRBD1 on 5 matching bases. Germline CDR1 and CDR2: SEHNR and FQNEAQ (reference sequence). V was cut by 1 base and J by 0 bases, with 21 bases left in between. CDR3 length equals 19 residues.

The sample holds a few counts of this clone. J is TRBJ2-7 and V is TRBV6-5; TRBD1 matches at 8 bases. J lost 4 bases, V lost 2 bases, and 10 bases had no gene match. The CDR3 extends over 16 amino acids. Germline V gene sequence: CDR1 MNHEY, CDR2 SVGAGI. Here the CDR3 reads CASSYPDREVAYEQYF. In DNA, the CDR3 is TGTGCCAGCAGTTACCCGGACAGGGAGGTTGCTTACGAGCAGTACTTC.

J is TRBJ2-7 and V is TRBV19; D possibly corresponds to TRBD1 (5 bases). Trimming stripped 5 bases from V and 3 bases from J, with 11 bases between. Germline values: CDR1 LNHDA, CDR2 SQIVND (reference sequence). This CDR3 is built from 13 residues. For the CDR3, the DNA is TGTGCCAGTAGTTCAGGGCCTGGCTACGAGCAGTACTTC. Protein sequence: CASSSGPGYEQYF.

The chain joins TRBV7-9 to TRBJ2-1; 9 bases map to TRBD2. Germline-derived CDR1 and CDR2 are SEHNR and FQNEAQ (reference sequence). The CDR3 extends over 16 amino acids. V lost 1 base and J lost 7; bases outside the gene matches: 8. CDR3 DNA sequence: TGTGCCAGCAGCTTAGGCGGGGGGGCTAGGAGTAATGAGCAGTTCTTC. Its protein product is CASSLGGGARSNEQFF.